This T cell receptor (beta chain) was sequenced during a study of OX40 agonist ivuxolimab in advanced cancers. J was trimmed by 6 bases and V by 1 base; bases with no gene match: 4. The V gene's germline CDR1 is SQVTM and CDR2 ANQGSEA. The CDR3 covers 14 residues. Clones were read by immunoSEQ multiplex PCR, and TCRdb kept only the in-frame ones, dropping some. The top ten clones hold approximately 1.1% of a sample with tens of thousands of clones, 70% to 90% of them seen once. The chain recombines TRBV29-1 with TRBJ2-5; 11 bases map to TRBD2. This receptor was obtained from an adult with an advanced solid tumor such as melanoma, head and neck, liver or kidney cancer. The sample in question was CD4+ or CD8+ T cells sorted from blood, obtained in a trial of the OX40 agonist ivuxolimab. DNA for the CDR3: TGCAGCGTTGAAGTAGCGGGGGGGCCTCAGACCCAGTACTTC. Residues: CSVEVAGGPQTQYF. Full variable domain (missing parts from reference TRBV29-1 and TRBJ2-5): SAVISQKPSRDICQRGTSLTIQCQVDSQVTMMFWYRQQPGQSLTLIATANQGSEATYESGFVIDKFPISRPNLTFSTLTVSNMSPEDSSIYLCSVEVAGGPQTQYFGPGTRLLVL.